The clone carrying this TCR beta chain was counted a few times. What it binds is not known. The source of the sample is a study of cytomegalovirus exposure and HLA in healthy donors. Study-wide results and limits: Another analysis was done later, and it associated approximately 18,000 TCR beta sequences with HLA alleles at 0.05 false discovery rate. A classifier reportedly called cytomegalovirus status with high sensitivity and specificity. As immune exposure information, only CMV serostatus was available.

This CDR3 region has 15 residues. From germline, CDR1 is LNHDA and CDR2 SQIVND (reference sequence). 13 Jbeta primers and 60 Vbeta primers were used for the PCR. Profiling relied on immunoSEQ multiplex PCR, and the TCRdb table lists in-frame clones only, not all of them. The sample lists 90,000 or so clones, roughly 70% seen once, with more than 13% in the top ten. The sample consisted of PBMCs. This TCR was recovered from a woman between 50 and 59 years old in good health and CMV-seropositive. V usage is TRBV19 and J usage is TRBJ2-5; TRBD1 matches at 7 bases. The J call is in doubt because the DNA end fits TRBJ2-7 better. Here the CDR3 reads CASTPSLDRTYEQYF. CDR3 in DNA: TGTGCCAGTACCCCGAGCCTGGACAGGACCTACGAGCAGTACTTC.